This TCR beta chain was sequenced in a study of breast tumors, draining lymph nodes, adjacent tissues. Whole-study results and caveats: Compared with lymph nodes, tumors were less diverse; compared with nontumor tissue, more. Luminal-like breast cancer showed significantly higher tumor–nontumor repertoire similarity than basal-like. The lymph node origin of tumor T cells was framed as consistent with a hypothesis, not demonstrated.

The lymph nodes were axillary draining lymph nodes from breast cancer patients. Each CDR3 protein is one row after TCRdb ran MiXCR on the multiplex PCR reads. The sample lists roughly 100,000 distinct CDR3 sequences, under 40% occurring once. This clonotype was counted at least ten times. Its specificity is unknown. Germline V gene lookup returns CDR1 MNHNS and CDR2 SASEGT. V was trimmed by 4 bases and J by 5 bases, leaving 15 bases between them. CDR3 length: 15 residues. This TCR was recovered from a female donor with breast cancer. Some clones in this sample may be carry-over from other donors' samples. The chain has TRBV6-1 and TRBJ2-1, with D perhaps matching TRBD2 (5 bases). Sequenced: axillary lymph node tissue. The CDR3 nucleotides are TGTGCCAGCAGTGTTTTGAGGGCCGGAAACAATGAGCAGTTCTTC. Its protein product is CASSVLRAGNNEQFF.